A single T cell receptor beta chain is shown here with its context. As yet, its antigen is unknown. These data belong to a study of radiotherapy plus CTLA-4 blockade in lung cancer. The V gene lost 2 bases and the J gene lost 13 bases, with 12 bases spanning the gap. The CDR3 consists of 11 residues. CDR1 and CDR2 (germline): SGHAT, FQNNGV. Some clones are missing from TCRdb's copy, which holds only in-frame ones; the method was immunoSEQ multiplex PCR. The sample gives over 85,000 clones, around 90% of which show up once; under 5.5% is in the top ten. Study-wide results and caveats: TCR clones from tumors expanded in blood after radiotherapy plus ipilimumab.

The starting material was peripheral blood, obtained from a patient treated with radiotherapy plus ipilimumab. The clonotype comes from a human donor with non-small cell lung cancer that progressed on radiotherapy plus ipilimumab. The chain is built from TRBV11-2 and TRBJ2-7; tentative D call: TRBD1 (5 bases). The chain's CDR3 is CASSLKGSTYF. The CDR3 nucleotides are TGTGCCAGCAGCTTAAAGGGGTCTACATACTTC.